This is a list of T cell receptor beta chains from one sample in a study of T cells in Graves' hyperthyroidism and ophthalmopathy. Each CDR3 protein is one row after TCRdb ran MiXCR on the multiplex PCR reads. This table holds about 660,000 distinct CDR3 sequences, about 45% found once. Specimen: peripheral blood or thyroid tissue (not recorded which). The receptors originated from an adult man with Graves' disease, either hyperthyroidism or ophthalmopathy (not recorded which). Both conserved end residues are part of each CDR3.

v_gene: TRBV9; j_gene: TRBJ1-6; CDR3aa: CASSVATGAGNSPLHF
v_gene: TRBV7-9; j_gene: TRBJ1-1; CDR3aa: CASSSGTDRGDTEAFF
v_gene: TRBV4-2; j_gene: TRBJ2-7; CDR3aa: CASSQDTRTNYEQYF
v_gene: TRBV2; j_gene: TRBJ2-7; CDR3aa: CAILPGTGTGAYEQYF
v_gene: TRBV9; j_gene: TRBJ1-5; CDR3aa: CASSVDWPSNQPQHF
v_gene: TRBV19; j_gene: TRBJ2-7; CDR3aa: CAIHREGDYEQYF
v_gene: TRBV7-9; j_gene: TRBJ1-6; CDR3aa: CASSSWGAANSPLHF
v_gene: TRBV7-2; j_gene: TRBJ2-7; CDR3aa: CASSPPGQVGYEQYF
v_gene: TRBV7-2; j_gene: TRBJ2-7; CDR3aa: CASSLDVALEQYF
v_gene: TRBV2; j_gene: TRBJ1-2; CDR3aa: CASTMTGDGYTF
v_gene: TRBV7-3; j_gene: TRBJ1-4; CDR3aa: CASSARGREEKLFF
v_gene: TRBV7-9; j_gene: TRBJ2-7; CDR3aa: CASSLSRGNYEQYF
v_gene: TRBV4-3; j_gene: TRBJ2-7; CDR3aa: CASREGTGIGSYEQYF
v_gene: TRBV29-1; j_gene: TRBJ2-5; CDR3aa: CSQVGAGLETQYF
v_gene: TRBV5-1; j_gene: TRBJ1-6; CDR3aa: CASSPRDQGDSPLHF
v_gene: TRBV29-1; j_gene: TRBJ1-5; CDR3aa: CSTSEGNSNQPQHF
v_gene: TRBV7-2; j_gene: TRBJ1-6; CDR3aa: CASSTRFNSPLHF
v_gene: TRBV12-3/TRBV12-4; j_gene: TRBJ2-6; CDR3aa: CASSEMGGAGANVLTF
v_gene: TRBV7-8; j_gene: TRBJ2-7; CDR3aa: CASSRGQESSYEQYF
v_gene: TRBV12-3/TRBV12-4; j_gene: TRBJ2-7; CDR3aa: CASSVGGFAEQYF
v_gene: TRBV19; j_gene: TRBJ1-5; CDR3aa: CASSIGGISNQPQHF
v_gene: TRBV7-9; j_gene: TRBJ2-7; CDR3aa: CASSYPPSSGGVQEQYF
v_gene: TRBV20-1; j_gene: TRBJ2-2; CDR3aa: CSARDSNRGNTGELFF
v_gene: TRBV5-5; j_gene: TRBJ2-2; CDR3aa: CASSFPHTGELFF
v_gene: TRBV20-1; j_gene: TRBJ1-5; CDR3aa: CSAMGQGSNQPQHF
v_gene: TRBV4-1; j_gene: TRBJ1-1; CDR3aa: CASSQGIGMNTEAFF
v_gene: TRBV19; j_gene: TRBJ1-6; CDR3aa: CASKTGFNSPLHF
v_gene: TRBV7-2; j_gene: TRBJ1-1; CDR3aa: CASSPFARNTEAFF
v_gene: TRBV6-5; j_gene: TRBJ2-5; CDR3aa: CASSYSSAGQETQYF
v_gene: TRBV20-1; j_gene: TRBJ2-7; CDR3aa: CSASLGLAGVNEQYF
v_gene: TRBV20-1; j_gene: TRBJ1-6; CDR3aa: CSARQGKGYHTVSDSPLHF
v_gene: TRBV4-2; j_gene: TRBJ1-1; CDR3aa: CASSHVKGAGTEAFF
v_gene: TRBV20-1; j_gene: TRBJ1-5; CDR3aa: CSASQGALGQPQHF